Below are 29 T cell receptor beta chains sequenced from a single sample in a study of shared clonotypes between healthy human individuals. Naive CD8 cells lacked CD45RO and underwent positive selection for CCR7, leaving out terminally differentiated effector memory CD45RA+ cells. The repertoire was sequenced with immunoSEQ multiplex PCR; TCRdb's copy has only in-frame clones and lacks some. The sample yields about 2.2 million clones, 93% seen once. The sequenced material came from naive CD8+ T cells from PBMCs. Receptors originate from a young man in good health. Some clones in this sample may be carry-over from other donors' samples.

The chain combines TRBV28 with TRBJ2-1; unclear D gene. The V end lost 8 bases, the J end lost 2 bases, and 10 bases lay between the germline ends. CDR3 size: 13 residues. In germline, CDR1 is MDHEN, CDR2 SYDVKM. The CDR3 bases are TGTGCCAGCGTCGGCAGGCCCTACAATGAGCAGTTCTTC. Protein product: CASVGRPYNEQFF.

V gene TRBV15 combines with J gene TRBJ1-1; D is possibly TRBD1 (5 bases). CDR3 length equals 17 residues. Trimming stripped 3 bases from V and 5 bases from J, with 22 bases between. Germline V gene sequence: CDR1 LNHNV, CDR2 YYDKDF (reference sequence). The CDR3 sequence: CATSRETILAGKTEAFF. The CDR3 nucleotides read TGTGCCACCAGCAGGGAGACCATTCTGGCAGGGAAGACTGAAGCTTTCTTT.

V and J are TRBV7-8 and TRBJ2-1; 7 positions agree with TRBD2. The V gene's germline CDR1 is SGHVS and CDR2 FQNEAQ. This CDR3 is built from 18 residues. V was pared by 1 base and J by 0 bases, with 9 bases of the junction left unmatched. CDR3 region: CASSLGEGPGLSYNEQFF. The CDR3 DNA reads TGTGCCAGCAGCTTAGGGGAGGGGCCGGGGCTCTCCTACAATGAGCAGTTCTTC.

The chain is built from TRBV7-6 and TRBJ2-7; TRBD2 aligns across 7 bases. Unmatched junction bases numbered 7, after V lost 5 bases and J lost 3 bases. The germline V gene has CDR1 SGHVS and CDR2 FNYEAQ. This CDR3 has 14 residues. Here the CDR3 reads CASSLGLGIYEQYF. The CDR3 nucleotides are TGTGCCAGCAGCCTAGGACTAGGGATCTACGAGCAGTACTTC.

The chain has TRBV7-2 and TRBJ2-7; D might be TRBD1 (6 bases). The CDR3 sequence is 15 residues long. Trimming cost V 6 bases and J 2 bases, with 17 bases left between them. Germline CDR1 reads SGHTA; CDR2 reads FQGNSA. CDR3 bases: TGTGCCAGCAGTTTCACAGGGAAAGGGGCCTACGAGCAGTACTTC. As protein: CASSFTGKGAYEQYF.

This chain links TRBV30 with TRBJ2-2; no reliable D call. The CDR3 sequence is 16 residues long. Germline loops: CDR1 GTSNPN, CDR2 SVGIG (reference sequence). The ends were cut back, 4 bases at V and 0 bases at J, with 15 bases in the middle. CDR3 nucleotides: TGTGCCTGGAATAAAAAGAGCCGCGCGAACACCGGGGAGCTGTTTTTT. Its translation is CAWNKKSRANTGELFF. Together with reference TRBV30 and TRBJ2-2, the CDR3 gives the full variable domain: SQTIHQWPATLVQPVGSPLSLECTVEGTSNPNLYWYRQAAGRGLQLLFYSVGIGQISSEVPQNLSASRPQDRQFILSSKKLLLSDSGFYLCAWNKKSRANTGELFFGEGSRLTVL.

This chain joins TRBV11-2 and TRBJ1-3; the D gene is possibly TRBD1 (6 bases). V lost 4 bases to trimming and J lost 3 bases, with 13 bases between them. Germline-derived CDR1 and CDR2 are SGHAT and FQNNGV. The CDR3 spans 15 residues. CDR3 DNA: TGTGCCAGCAGCTCACACCGGGGGCTTGGAAACACCATATATTTT. Amino acid sequence: CASSSHRGLGNTIYF.

The gene calls are TRBV9 and TRBJ1-1; unclear D gene. The germline V and J ends were trimmed by 0 bases and 4 bases, with 10 bases remaining between them. Germline CDR1 and CDR2: SGDLS and YYNGEE. The CDR3 spans 14 residues. CDR3 coding DNA: TGTGCCAGCAGCGTAGGAGGGTTTAGCACTGAAGCTTTCTTT. Translation gives CASSVGGFSTEAFF.

In the case of this clone: The same CDR3 arises from other DNA sequences in this sample as well. The chain joins TRBV7-3 to TRBJ2-3, with D hard to call. The CDR3 runs 14 residues. V lost 5 bases and J 0 bases, leaving 9 bases between the germline ends. From germline, CDR1 is SGHTA and CDR2 FQGTGA. CDR3 amino acids: CASSPLGSTDTQYF. The CDR3 DNA reads as TGTGCCAGCAGCCCTCTTGGCAGCACAGATACGCAGTATTTT.

The V and J genes are TRBV28 and TRBJ2-7; D uncertain. Germline-derived CDR1 and CDR2 are MDHEN and SYDVKM. The CDR3 runs to 14 residues. V lost 3 bases, J lost 2 bases, and 11 bases lay in between. The CDR3 is CASSFSSAAYEQYF. The CDR3 DNA reads TGTGCCAGCAGTTTCTCGAGCGCAGCCTACGAGCAGTACTTC.

The CDR3 spells CASSLGATAYGYTF. CDR3 nucleotide sequence: TGCGCCAGCAGCCTGGGGGCTACGGCGTATGGCTACACCTTC. The chain has TRBV4-3 and TRBJ1-2, with D possibly matching TRBD1 (6 bases). The V and J ends lost 4 bases and 5 bases respectively, with 14 bases between them. The CDR3 has 14 residues. Germline CDR1 is LGHNA and CDR2 is YSLEER.

The CDR3 DNA reads TGTGCCAGCAGTCCCTTCCGGGACTCTTTACACTTT. The encoded protein is CASSPFRDSLHF. The rearrangement joins TRBV28 to TRBJ1-6, with a possible D match to TRBD1 (5 bases). CDR1 and CDR2 (germline): MDHEN, SYDVKM. V was clipped by 5 bases and J by 19 bases, with 18 bases between them. The length of the CDR3 is 12 residues.

The chain has TRBV2 and TRBJ1-2, with D maybe TRBD1 (5 bases). V lost 2 bases and J lost 4, with 14 bases in between. The CDR3 loop spans 15 amino acids. Germline V gives CDR1 SNHLY, CDR2 FYNNEI. The CDR3: CASSESREGAYGYTF. Here the CDR3 DNA reads TGTGCCAGCAGTGAATCCCGGGAAGGGGCCTATGGCTACACCTTC.

With regard to this clone: The same CDR3 arises from other DNA sequences in this sample as well. The rearrangement joins TRBV5-1 to TRBJ2-7; 7 nucleotides agree with TRBD1. The germline gives CDR1 SGHRS, CDR2 YFSETQ. The V gene end was trimmed by 4 bases and the J gene end by 0 bases; junction bases not matched to a gene: 7. The CDR3 spans 15 residues. In DNA, the CDR3 is TGCGCCAGCAGCCCAAGACAGGGTAGCTCCTACGAGCAGTACTTC. It encodes CASSPRQGSSYEQYF.

Regarding this clone: The same CDR3 is also encoded by other DNA sequences in this sample. V and J are TRBV27 and TRBJ2-7; tentatively, D is TRBD1 or TRBD2 (5 bases each). Germline assignment: CDR1 MNHEY and CDR2 SMNVEV (reference sequence). V shed 5 bases and J shed 3 bases, with 11 bases lying between them. The CDR3 spans 13 residues. The CDR3 sequence: CASSPRGVYEQYF. Written as DNA, the CDR3 is TGTGCCAGCAGTCCCCGAGGGGTCTACGAGCAGTACTTC.

For this clone: The same CDR3 also results from other DNA sequences found in this sample. V usage is TRBV5-1 and J usage is TRBJ1-1; no clear D. Germline V gene lookup returns CDR1 SGHRS and CDR2 YFSETQ. The V gene lost 1 base and the J gene lost 0 bases, with 4 bases spanning the gap. This CDR3 comprises 13 residues. CDR3 bases: TGCGCCAGCAGCTTGAGGGTGAACACTGAAGCTTTCTTT. This translates into CASSLRVNTEAFF.

This sequence joins TRBV27 and TRBJ2-7, with TRBD1 as a possible D gene (5 bases). The CDR3 has 14 residues. V lost 3 bases, J lost 6 bases, and 15 bases lay in between. Germline V gives CDR1 MNHEY, CDR2 SMNVEV (reference sequence). The CDR3 coding sequence is TGTGCCAGCAGTTTGGCAGGGTGGGCCAGCGAGCAGTACTTC. Protein: CASSLAGWASEQYF.

In the case of this clone: The sample contains more than one DNA sequence encoding this CDR3. This chain joins TRBV7-9 and TRBJ2-7; D gene ambiguous. V lost 4 bases to trimming and J lost 4 bases, with 8 bases between them. Germline-derived CDR1 and CDR2 are SEHNR and FQNEAQ (reference sequence). This CDR3 has 12 amino acids. Written as DNA, the CDR3 is TGTGCCAGCAGCTCAGGAACTTACGAGCAGTACTTC. Protein: CASSSGTYEQYF.

The genes are TRBV7-8 and TRBJ1-2, with D hard to call. The V and J ends lost 2 bases and 1 base respectively, with 14 bases between them. The germline CDR1 and CDR2 sequences are SGHVS and FQNEAQ. This CDR3 is built from 16 residues. The CDR3 DNA reads as TGTGCCAGCAGCTTATACGGTGTTGGAGATAACTATGGCTACACCTTC. This gives the protein CASSLYGVGDNYGYTF.

This chain connects TRBV28 to TRBJ1-1; maybe TRBD1 (5 bases). With 6 bases removed from V and 10 bases from J, the gap between germline ends came to 12 bases. CDR1 and CDR2 from the germline V gene are MDHEN and SYDVKM. The length of the CDR3 is 11 residues. The DNA for the CDR3 is TGTGCCAGCAGCCCCCGGAGGGGAGCTTTCTTT. Translating gives CASSPRRGAFF.

This clone was found once. The CDR3 coding sequence is TGCGCCAGCATCACGCAAACCGGGGAGCTGTTTTTT. This codes for CASITQTGELFF. The chain carries TRBV4-1 and TRBJ2-2; D remains unclear. Trimming left V 7 bases short and J 5 bases short, with 8 bases between. The CDR3 runs 12 residues. Germline assignment: CDR1 MGHRA and CDR2 YSYEKL.

A single count supports this clone. The CDR3 spells CASSALGRRTEAFF. As DNA, the CDR3 is TGTGCCAGCAGCGCCCTGGGGCGGCGCACTGAAGCTTTCTTT. The chain uses TRBV28 and TRBJ1-1, with D perhaps matching TRBD1 (5 bases). Trimming left V 6 bases short and J 4 bases short, with 15 bases between. The CDR3 is made up of 14 amino acids. Germline V gene data show CDR1 as MDHEN and CDR2 as SYDVKM.

V is TRBV2 and J is TRBJ2-1; no reliable D call. This CDR3 region has 11 residues. V lost 5 bases and J lost 6, with 5 bases in between. Germline CDR1 and CDR2: SNHLY and FYNNEI. CDR3 coding DNA: TGTGCCAGCAGTTTTGGCAATGAGCAGTTCTTC. Protein: CASSFGNEQFF.

This sequence joins TRBV27 and TRBJ1-2, with 7 nucleotides matching TRBD1. The CDR3 is 15 residues long. The germline V gene has CDR1 MNHEY and CDR2 SMNVEV (reference sequence). Germline trimming cut 6 bases from V and 3 bases from J; bases unmatched to any gene: 10. The chain's CDR3 is CASSGTTGEDYGYTF. The CDR3 DNA reads as TGTGCCAGCAGCGGTACTACAGGGGAGGACTATGGCTACACCTTC.

This chain joins TRBV4-1 and TRBJ2-7; possible D gene TRBD1, 6 bases. V lost 2 bases and J 7 bases, leaving 12 bases between the germline ends. The CDR3 is 13 amino acids. CDR1 is MGHRA and CDR2 is YSYEKL in the germline V gene. The chain's CDR3 is CASSQLTGSEQYF. DNA for the CDR3: TGCGCCAGCAGCCAACTTACAGGGAGTGAGCAGTACTTC.

This clone was recorded only once. V gene TRBV30 combines with J gene TRBJ2-1, with 13 bases that match TRBD2. In germline, CDR1 is GTSNPN, CDR2 SVGIG (reference sequence). This CDR3 region has 15 residues. Trimming cost V 5 bases and J 2 bases; bases outside gene matches: 3. CDR3: CAWELAGGTYNEQFF. CDR3 nucleotide sequence: TGTGCCTGGGAACTAGCGGGAGGGACCTACAATGAGCAGTTCTTC.

This chain joins TRBV27 and TRBJ2-5; D remains unclear. The germline CDR1 and CDR2 sequences are MNHEY and SMNVEV (reference sequence). This CDR3 spans 16 amino acids. The V and J ends lost 7 bases and 5 bases respectively, with 23 bases between them. The CDR3 DNA is TGTGCCAGCATCCAAACCTCCGGGCTAGGAATTGAGACCCAGTACTTC. This sequence encodes CASIQTSGLGIETQYF.

This clone was detected only once. The sample holds other DNA sequences that translate to the same CDR3. The gene calls are TRBV7-9 and TRBJ2-3, with D hard to call. The CDR3 length is 13 residues. V was cut by 5 bases and J by 3 bases, with 9 bases left in between. Germline values: CDR1 SEHNR, CDR2 FQNEAQ (reference sequence). The chain's CDR3 is CASSPSRTDTQYF. CDR3 nucleotide sequence: TGTGCCAGCAGCCCATCACGGACAGATACGCAGTATTTT.

The chain uses TRBV10-1 and TRBJ1-1, with 9 bases matching TRBD1. Germline CDR1 WNHNN, CDR2 SYGVQD (reference sequence). This CDR3 region has 16 residues. V trimming: 9 bases; J trimming: 5 bases; junction bases outside the gene matches: 16. Here the CDR3 reads CASPPLPDRGGTEAFF. CDR3 DNA sequence: TGCGCCAGTCCTCCACTTCCCGACAGGGGGGGGACTGAAGCTTTCTTT.